The sequence of this T cell receptor beta chain was determined in a study of T-cell reconstitution after alpha-beta-depleted transplantation in children. CDR1 and CDR2 from the germline V gene are MDHEN and SYDVKM. The CDR3 is made up of 12 amino acids. V lost 8 bases and J lost 4, with 12 bases in between. Unique molecular identifiers were incorporated into the prepared TCRbeta library. TCRdb reanalysed the PCR reads using MiXCR and keeps one entry per CDR3 protein. The top ten hold 2% to 3% of the sample, which has 500,000 to 600,000 distinct CDR3 sequences, approximately 30% seen once. The clonotype originates from a human donor who donated a stem cell graft to a child with aplastic anemia. The sample here was PBMCs from the stem cell graft donor, taken from the stem cell graft. The chain recombines TRBV28 with TRBJ2-7; the D gene is possibly TRBD2 (5 bases). Written as DNA, the CDR3 is TGTGCCAGCGGTCCGGGATCTTACGAGCAGTACGTC. Its translation is CASGPGSYEQYV.